This T cell receptor (beta chain) is from a study of blood T cells in healthy people across ages. Study results and limitations: Diversity estimates from one million T cells were considered underestimates. Long-lived and aged donors differed, with more naive CD4+ cells and higher diversity in the long-lived. The unknown donor CMV status may have confounded expanded clonotype changes.

With a J-beta primer mix and a sample-barcoded 5' primer, a second PCR ran 7 to 11 cycles. Using its own MiXCR run on the 5' RACE reads, TCRdb lists one record per CDR3 protein. The table has over a million distinct CDR3 sequences, approximately 59% seen once. There are 14 residues in the CDR3. V trimming: 2 bases; J trimming: 6 bases; junction bases outside the gene matches: 4. Germline CDR1 and CDR2: KGHSH and LQKENI. As concerns this clonotype: Its matching antigen is unknown.

This TCR was recovered from a man aged 18 to 30 in good health. The specimen was blood. The chain joins TRBV18 to TRBJ2-1, with 7 bases identical to TRBD1. For the CDR3, the DNA is TGTGCCAGCTCACCAACGACAGGGATCAATGAGCAGTTCTTC. This codes for CASSPTTGINEQFF.